This T cell receptor (beta chain) is from a study of blood T cells in healthy people across ages. Isolated per sample were at least 7 million PBMCs. The authors extracted at least 5 micrograms of total RNA per sample. V was clipped by 4 bases and J by 5 bases; unmatched bases: 7. CDR3 size: 15 residues. Study observations and caveats: Naive and antigen-experienced cells were not separated, limiting conclusive comparison.

A second PCR, run for about 7 to 11 cycles, used a sample-barcoded 5' primer plus a J-beta primer mix. MiXCR, applied by TCRdb to the 5' RACE reads, yields one record per CDR3 protein. Here the sample spans roughly 1.5 million distinct CDR3 sequences, 35% to 45% being singletons. A note on this clonotype: What it binds is unknown.

This chain uses TRBV12-3 or TRBV12-4 with TRBJ2-5; 10 nucleotides match TRBD1. The receptor was isolated from a woman in her late teens or twenties in good health. The specimen sequenced was blood. In nucleotides, the CDR3 is TGTGCCAGCAGTTCGAGACAGGGGGCCTGGGAGACCCAGTACTTC. Its protein is CASSSRQGAWETQYF.